The 8 T cell receptor beta chains reported below all come from one sample, sequenced in a study of blood T cell repertoires in COVID-19. Sequencing used immunoSEQ multiplex PCR; TCRdb keeps in-frame clones, though not all of them. The table lists approximately 400,000 clones, approximately 87% of them singletons. The sequenced material came from PBMCs or T cells enriched from blood (not recorded which). Every receptor here comes from a man aged 30 to 45 who had recovered from COVID-19.

The chain employs TRBV30 and TRBJ1-6; maybe TRBD1 (5 bases). CDR3 length equals 13 residues. The V gene's germline CDR1 is GTSNPN and CDR2 SVGIG (reference sequence). V was pared by 0 bases and J by 6 bases, with 6 bases between. The CDR3 sequence: CAWSVGANSPLHF. CDR3 DNA: TGTGCCTGGAGTGTAGGGGCTAATTCACCCCTCCACTTT.

The genes are TRBV27 and TRBJ2-1; D is possibly TRBD2 (7 bases). The germline V and J ends were trimmed by 8 bases and 0 bases, with 11 bases remaining between them. The CDR3 length is 14 residues. Germline-derived CDR1 and CDR2 are MNHEY and SMNVEV (reference sequence). CDR3: CASRGAGSYNEQFF. The DNA of the CDR3 is TGTGCCAGCCGGGGGGCAGGCTCCTACAATGAGCAGTTCTTC.

J is TRBJ1-2 and V is TRBV10-2, with TRBD1 matching 10 bases. V lost 3 bases to trimming and J lost 4 bases; unmatched junction nucleotides: 2. This CDR3 is built from 14 residues. CDR1 and CDR2 from the germline V gene are WSHSY and SAAADI. CDR3 in DNA: TGCGCCAGCAGTGACCGGGACAGGGGCTATGGCTACACCTTC. Residues: CASSDRDRGYGYTF.

The chain couples TRBV9 to TRBJ1-2; tentative D call: TRBD1 (5 bases). V was clipped by 1 base and J by 8 bases, with 15 bases between them. This CDR3 comprises 14 residues. Looked up from germline, CDR1 is SGDLS and CDR2 is YYNGEE. The CDR3 sequence: CASSVRQQARGYTF. The CDR3 nucleotides read TGTGCCAGCAGCGTAAGGCAACAGGCCAGGGGCTACACCTTC.

This chain uses TRBV20-1 with TRBJ1-2, with D tentatively TRBD1 (6 bases). This CDR3 is built from 11 residues. Trimming took off 8 bases at V and 4 bases at J, with 11 bases between the two ends. Germline assignment: CDR1 DFQATT and CDR2 SNEGSKA (reference sequence). The CDR3, as DNA: TGCAGTACCGGACAGTTCTATGGCTACACCTTC. Translation: CSTGQFYGYTF.

This sequence joins TRBV6-5 and TRBJ1-2; D remains ambiguous. V gave up 6 bases and J gave up 4 bases, with 15 bases separating them. Germline loops: CDR1 MNHEY, CDR2 SVGAGI. The CDR3 is made up of 14 amino acids. CDR3 coding DNA: TGTGCCAGCAGGGGAACGACGGGGATCTATGGCTACACCTTC. Translating gives CASRGTTGIYGYTF.

The J gene is TRBJ1-2, the V gene TRBV5-1, with 8 bases identical to TRBD1. CDR1 SGHRS and CDR2 YFSETQ come from the germline V gene. The CDR3 totals 18 residues. Germline trimming cut 0 bases from V and 4 bases from J; bases unmatched to any gene: 14. CDR3: CASSLAPPSGTGAYGYTF. The CDR3 bases are TGCGCCAGCAGCTTGGCACCCCCGTCCGGGACAGGCGCCTATGGCTACACCTTC.

V gene TRBV27 combines with J gene TRBJ1-2; no definite D call. The CDR3 sequence is 11 residues long. V shed 6 bases and J shed 7 bases, with 9 bases lying between them. Germline assignment: CDR1 MNHEY and CDR2 SMNVEV (reference sequence). The CDR3 reads CASRHSGGYTF. The CDR3 region has the DNA TGTGCCAGCAGGCATTCGGGTGGCTACACCTTC.